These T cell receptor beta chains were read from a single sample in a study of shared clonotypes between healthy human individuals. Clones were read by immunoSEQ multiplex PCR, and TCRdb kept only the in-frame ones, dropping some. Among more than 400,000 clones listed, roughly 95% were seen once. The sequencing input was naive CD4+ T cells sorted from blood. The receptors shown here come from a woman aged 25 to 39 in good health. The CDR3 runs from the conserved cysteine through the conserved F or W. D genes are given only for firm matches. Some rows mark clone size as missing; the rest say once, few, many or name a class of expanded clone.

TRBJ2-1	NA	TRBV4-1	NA	CASSQDFVRGAFGPEQFF	TGCGCCAGCAGCCAAGATTTCGTCCGGGGAGCTTTTGGGCCCGAGCAGTTCTTC
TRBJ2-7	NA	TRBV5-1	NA	CASSLAGPYEQYF	TGCGCCAGCAGCTTAGCGGGCCCCTACGAGCAGTACTTC
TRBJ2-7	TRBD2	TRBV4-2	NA	CASSQETWASGISYEQYF	TGTGCCAGCAGCCAAGAAACTTGGGCTAGCGGGATTTCCTACGAGCAGTACTTC
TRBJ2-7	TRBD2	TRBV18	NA	CASSPLLADPSYEQYF	TGTGCCAGCTCACCTCTACTAGCGGATCCCTCCTACGAGCAGTACTTC
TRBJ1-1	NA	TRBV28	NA	CASSGALNTEAFF	TGTGCCAGCTCAGGGGCCCTGAACACTGAAGCTTTCTTT
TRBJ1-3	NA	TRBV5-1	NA	CASSLAVAPGNTIYF	TGCGCCAGCAGCTTGGCCGTAGCGCCCGGAAACACCATATATTTT
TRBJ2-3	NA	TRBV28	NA	CASSPNLRAGRDTQYF	TGTGCCAGCAGCCCCAATCTCAGGGCCGGGAGAGATACGCAGTATTTT
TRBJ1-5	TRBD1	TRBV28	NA	CASSYRGQVQPQHF	TGTGCCAGCAGTTACAGGGGTCAGGTTCAGCCCCAGCATTTT
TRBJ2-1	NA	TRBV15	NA	CATSRLGLTSYNEQFF	TGTGCCACCAGCAGATTGGGACTGACCTCCTACAATGAGCAGTTCTTC
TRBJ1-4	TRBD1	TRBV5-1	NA	CASSSRQGREKLFF	TGCGCCAGCAGCTCACGACAGGGAAGGGAAAAACTGTTTTTT
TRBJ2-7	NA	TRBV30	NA	CAWSGSYEQYF	TGTGCCTGGAGTGGTTCCTACGAGCAGTACTTC
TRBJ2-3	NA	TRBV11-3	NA	CASSRTSPDTQYF	TGTGCCAGCAGCCGGACCAGCCCCGATACGCAGTATTTT
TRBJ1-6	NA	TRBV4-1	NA	CASSQDSDPLGSPLHF	TGCGCCAGCAGCCAAGATTCGGACCCACTCGGGTCACCCCTCCACTTT
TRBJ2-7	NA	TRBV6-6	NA	CASSSPGYEQYF	TGTGCCAGCAGTTCCCCGGGGTACGAGCAGTACTTC
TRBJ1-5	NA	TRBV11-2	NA	CASSFGWDQPQHF	TGTGCCAGCAGCTTTGGGTGGGATCAGCCCCAGCATTTT
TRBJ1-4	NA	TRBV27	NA	CASSSPVRGHEKLFF	TGTGCCAGCAGTTCCCCCGTCAGGGGCCATGAAAAACTGTTTTTT
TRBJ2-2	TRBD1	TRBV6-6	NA	CASSRDRGTGELFF	TGTGCCAGCAGTCGCGACAGGGGTACCGGGGAGCTGTTTTTT
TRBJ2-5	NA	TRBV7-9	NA	CASSPNRAQYF	TGTGCCAGCAGCCCCAACAGGGCCCAGTACTTC
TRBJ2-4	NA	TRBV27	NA	CASRRSGDNIQYF	TGTGCCAGCAGGCGGTCGGGGGACAACATTCAGTACTTC
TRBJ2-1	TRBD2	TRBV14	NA	CASSQVLAGALEQFF	TGTGCCAGCAGCCAAGTCCTAGCGGGAGCACTTGAGCAGTTCTTC
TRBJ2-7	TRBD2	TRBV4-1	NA	CASSPELAGAYEQYF	TGCGCCAGCAGCCCAGAACTAGCGGGGGCCTACGAGCAGTACTTC
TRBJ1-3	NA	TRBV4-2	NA	CASSQDLGGSSGNTIYF	TGTGCCAGCAGCCAAGACTTGGGGGGTAGCTCTGGAAACACCATATATTTT
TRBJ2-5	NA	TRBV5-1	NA	CASSFSQETQYF	TGCGCCAGCAGCTTTAGCCAAGAGACCCAGTACTTC
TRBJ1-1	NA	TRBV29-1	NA	CSVSGGGPRTEAFF	TGCAGCGTGTCCGGGGGGGGGCCGAGGACTGAAGCTTTCTTT
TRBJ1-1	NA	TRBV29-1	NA	CSVSAPRVNTEAFF	TGCAGCGTTTCTGCCCCCAGAGTGAACACTGAAGCTTTCTTT
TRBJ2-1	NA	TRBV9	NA	CASSVGGHDNEQFF	TGTGCCAGCAGCGTAGGGGGACACGACAATGAGCAGTTCTTC
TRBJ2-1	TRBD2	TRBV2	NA	CASSNSGSRYNEQFF	TGTGCCAGCAGCAATAGCGGGAGTAGGTACAATGAGCAGTTCTTC
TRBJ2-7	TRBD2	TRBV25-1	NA	CASSSPRTSGYEQYF	TGTGCCAGCAGTTCTCCCCGGACTAGCGGATACGAGCAGTACTTC
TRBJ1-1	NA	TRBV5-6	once	CASSLLGPNTEAFF	TGTGCCAGCAGCTTGTTGGGACCGAACACTGAAGCTTTCTTT